Listed here are 15 T cell receptor beta chains from one sample, sequenced in a study of T and B cells in COVID-19 patients. TRB was amplified from approximately 250-480 ng of blood genomic DNA. Multiplex PCR with BIOMED2 TRB-A/B primer pools amplified TRB rearrangements. TCRdb re-analysed the multiplex PCR reads in MiXCR, keeping a single row per CDR3 protein. The profile shows fewer than 6,000 distinct CDR3 sequences, 25% to 35% of them singletons. Material: blood. The source is a human donor with active COVID-19. The donor label of this sample is uncertain.

V usage is TRBV18 and J usage is TRBJ2-1; tentative D call: TRBD1 (5 bases). The CDR3 contains 15 residues. Between the trimmed V and J ends, which lost 3 bases and 1 base, there was a span of 10 bases. The V gene's germline CDR1 is KGHSH and CDR2 LQKENI. CDR3 bases: TGTGCCAGCTCACCCCAGGGATGGTCCTACAATGAGCAGTTCTTC. It yields the protein CASSPQGWSYNEQFF.

This clonotype was observed a few times. The chain employs TRBV6-6 and TRBJ1-3, with 7 positions matching TRBD1. Germline V lookup: CDR1 MNHNY, CDR2 SVGAGI (reference sequence). The V gene end was trimmed by 5 bases and the J gene end by 9 bases; junction bases not matched to a gene: 7. This CDR3 has 13 amino acids. CDR3 nucleotides: TGTGCCAGCAGTCAAACAGGGGAGGGCACCATATATTTT. Residues: CASSQTGEGTIYF.

The CDR3 coding sequence is TGTGCCAGTTGCTTAGGACAGGGGGTCTACAATGAGCAGTTCTTC. This sequence encodes CASCLGQGVYNEQFF. The V call is TRBV5-6, the J call TRBJ2-1, with 10 bases matching TRBD1. Germline loops: CDR1 SGHDT, CDR2 YYEEEE. The V and J ends lost 8 bases and 3 bases, in that order; junction bases with no gene match: 8. The CDR3 spans 15 residues.

V gene TRBV6-6 combines with J gene TRBJ1-5; TRBD1 might be the D (5 bases). Germline values: CDR1 MNHNY, CDR2 SVGAGI (reference sequence). Trimming shortened V by 0 bases and J by 1 base, and 10 bases separated the two germline ends. This CDR3 has 16 amino acids. The CDR3 region has the DNA TGTGCCAGCAGTTACTCGCCGGGGGTAAGCAATCAGCCCCAGCATTTT. It is translated as CASSYSPGVSNQPQHF.

Sample share makes this clonotype medium-sized. The genes are TRBV19 and TRBJ1-1; D is undetermined. Germline V gene data show CDR1 as LNHDA and CDR2 as SQIVND (reference sequence). V dropped 5 bases and J dropped 0 bases, with 10 bases sitting between them. This CDR3 region has 14 residues. DNA for the CDR3: TGTGCCAGTAGTCCGACGGCCATGAACACTGAAGCTTTCTTT. Translation: CASSPTAMNTEAFF.

This clonotype counts as medium-sized. V and J are TRBV13 and TRBJ2-1; TRBD2 agrees at 11 bases. Germline CDR1 is PRHDT and CDR2 is FYEKMQ (reference sequence). This CDR3 region has 16 residues. Trimming cost V 5 bases and J 8 bases; bases outside gene matches: 11. CDR3 sequence: CASSLSSGRAFDEQFF. The DNA of the CDR3 is TGTGCCAGCAGCCTCAGTAGCGGGAGGGCCTTCGATGAGCAGTTCTTC.

This clonotype turned up a few times. V gene TRBV10-3 combines with J gene TRBJ1-5; no clear D gene. Germline loops: CDR1 ENHRY, CDR2 SYGVKD. Trimming took 2 bases from V and 6 from J, leaving 11 bases between them. The CDR3 has 14 residues. The CDR3 bases are TGTGCCATCAGTGAGCTGGCCCAGTTTCAGCCCCAGCATTTT. Translation gives CAISELAQFQPQHF.

This clonotype was counted only a few times. The chain links TRBV5-6 to TRBJ1-5; TRBD1 might be the D (5 bases). The CDR3 is made up of 14 amino acids. V dropped 1 base and J dropped 3 bases, with 8 bases sitting between them. CDR1 and CDR2 (germline): SGHDT, YYEEEE. CDR3 DNA: TGTGCCAGCAGCTTGTTAGGGGACAATCAGCCCCAGCATTTT. Protein product: CASSLLGDNQPQHF.

In its sample, this clonotype was seen a few times. The chain recombines TRBV12-3 or TRBV12-4 with TRBJ1-2; TRBD1 agrees at 9 bases. There are 17 residues in the CDR3. Trimming removed 5 bases from V and 4 bases from J; junction bases left unmatched: 14. The CDR3 nucleotides read TGTGCCAGCAGTGAACCGGGACAGGGAGGAGTTCGCTATGGCTACACCTTC. Translating gives CASSEPGQGGVRYGYTF.

This clonotype qualifies as medium-sized. The chain couples TRBV19 to TRBJ2-5; 10 bases line up with TRBD1. The CDR3 consists of 15 residues. V gave up 7 bases and J gave up 6 bases; unmatched junction bases: 11. Germline V lookup: CDR1 LNHDA, CDR2 SQIVND (reference sequence). CDR3: CASTQSTGGVKTQYF. The CDR3 nucleotides read TGTGCCAGTACCCAATCGACAGGGGGCGTTAAGACCCAGTACTTC. The full variable domain, with the rest looked up from reference TRBV19 and TRBJ2-5, is DGGITQSPKYLFRKEGQNVTLSCEQNLNHDAMYWYRQDPGQGLRLIYYSQIVNDFQKGDIAEGYSVSREKKESFPLTVTSAQKNPTAFYLCASTQSTGGVKTQYFGPGTRLLVL.

This clonotype came up a few times. The CDR3 here is CASSLRGRGTHEQYF. CDR3 sequence (DNA): TGTGCCAGCAGTTTAAGGGGCAGGGGGACGCACGAGCAGTACTTC. The chain is built from TRBV12-3 or TRBV12-4 and TRBJ2-7; TRBD1 agrees at 7 bases. The V segment lost 2 bases and the J segment 5 bases; nucleotides outside the gene matches: 9. The CDR3 sequence is 15 residues long.

This clonotype is medium-sized (0.01 to 0.1%) by share. The chain links TRBV12-3 or TRBV12-4 to TRBJ2-7; D may be TRBD2 (6 bases). This CDR3 spans 14 amino acids. V was clipped by 3 bases and J by 4 bases, with 13 bases between them. The CDR3 DNA is TGTGCCAGCAGTTTTAGGCTAGCGTCATACGAGCAGTACTTC. Protein: CASSFRLASYEQYF.

By frequency in the sample, this clonotype is medium-sized (0.01 to 0.1%). The J gene is TRBJ2-7, the V gene TRBV19; 7 bases are shared with TRBD2. CDR1 and CDR2 (germline): LNHDA, SQIVND (reference sequence). Trimming removed 4 bases from V and 1 base from J; junction bases left unmatched: 7. This CDR3 region has 15 residues. The CDR3 coding sequence is TGTGCCAGTAGTACCTCCCGGGGAGGGTCCTACGAGCAGTACTTC. The encoded protein is CASSTSRGGSYEQYF.

This clonotype is labeled medium-sized. One end of the junction does not line up with germline, which may come from a read error. This chain links TRBV18 with TRBJ2-1; D is perhaps TRBD2 (5 bases). Germline CDR1 KGHSH, CDR2 LQKENI. This CDR3 spans 15 amino acids. The CDR3 nucleotides are TGTGCCAGCTCACCAGAGCGGTTCTTTTACAATGAGCTGTTCTTC. The encoded protein is CASSPERFFYNELFF. The full variable domain, with the rest looked up from reference TRBV18 and TRBJ2-1, is NAGVMQNPRHLVRRRGQEARLRCSPMKGHSHVYWYRQLPEEGLKFMVYLQKENIIDESGMPKERFSAEFPKEGPSILRIQQVVRGDSAAYFCASSPERFFYNELFFGPGTRLTVL.

This clonotype is categorized as medium-sized. The chain uses TRBV6-2 or TRBV6-3 and TRBJ2-7, with 14 positions matching TRBD2. The J segment lost 5 bases and the V segment lost 4 bases, leaving 10 bases of the junction unmatched. Germline CDR1 is MNHEY and CDR2 is SVGEGT. The CDR3 covers 17 residues. CDR3 residues: CASSSTSGRARWDEQYF. Here the CDR3 DNA reads TGTGCCAGCAGTTCGACTAGCGGGAGGGCCAGGTGGGACGAGCAGTACTTC.